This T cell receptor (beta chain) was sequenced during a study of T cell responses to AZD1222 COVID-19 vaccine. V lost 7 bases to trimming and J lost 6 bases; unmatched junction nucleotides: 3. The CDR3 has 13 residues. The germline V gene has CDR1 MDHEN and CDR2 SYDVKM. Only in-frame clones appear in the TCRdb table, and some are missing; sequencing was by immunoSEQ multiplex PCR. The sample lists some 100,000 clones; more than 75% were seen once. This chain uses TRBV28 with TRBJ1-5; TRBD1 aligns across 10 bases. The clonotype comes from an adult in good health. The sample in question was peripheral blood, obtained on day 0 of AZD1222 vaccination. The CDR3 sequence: CASTDRGRQPQHF. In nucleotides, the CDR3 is TGTGCCAGCACTGACAGGGGGCGTCAGCCCCAGCATTTT.